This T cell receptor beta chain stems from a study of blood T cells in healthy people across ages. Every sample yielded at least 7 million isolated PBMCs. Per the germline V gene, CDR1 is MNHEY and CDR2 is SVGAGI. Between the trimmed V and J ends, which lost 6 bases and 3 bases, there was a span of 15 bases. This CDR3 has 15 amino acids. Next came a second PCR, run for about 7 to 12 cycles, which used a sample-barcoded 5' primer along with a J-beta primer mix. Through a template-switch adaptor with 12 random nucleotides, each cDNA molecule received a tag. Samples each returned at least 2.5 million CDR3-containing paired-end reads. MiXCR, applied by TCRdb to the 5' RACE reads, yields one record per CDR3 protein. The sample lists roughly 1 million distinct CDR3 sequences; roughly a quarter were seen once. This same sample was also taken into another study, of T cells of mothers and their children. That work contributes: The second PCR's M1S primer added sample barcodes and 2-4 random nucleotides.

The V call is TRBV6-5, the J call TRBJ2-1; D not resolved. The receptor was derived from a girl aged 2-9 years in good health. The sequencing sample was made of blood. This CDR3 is CASRPNLAHYNEQFF. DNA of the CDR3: TGTGCCAGCAGACCAAACTTAGCTCACTACAATGAGCAGTTCTTC.